The following is a T cell receptor beta chain sequence with its context. Only in-frame clones appear in the TCRdb table, and some are missing; sequencing was by immunoSEQ multiplex PCR. The profile shows under 250,000 clones, roughly 87% of them singletons. This sample is part of a study of blood T cell repertoires in COVID-19. On the study more broadly: The United States, Italy and Spain were the sources of the acute and convalescent COVID-19 samples. PBMCs, B-cell-depleted T cells, or T cells provided the cDNA or gDNA that made up the material.

This CDR3 has 17 amino acids. Trimming removed 5 bases from V and 4 bases from J; junction bases left unmatched: 13. Germline values: CDR1 SGHNT, CDR2 YENEEA. Cohorts were determined from participant-reported clinical history. The sample was PBMCs or T cells enriched from blood (not recorded which). The receptor comes from a woman aged 25 to 45 with acute COVID-19. The J gene is TRBJ2-5, the V gene TRBV11-3; 10 bases line up with TRBD1. The CDR3, as DNA: TGTGCCAGCAGCCCGGGGAACCCGGGACAGGGGTCAGAGACCCAGTACTTC. This sequence encodes CASSPGNPGQGSETQYF.